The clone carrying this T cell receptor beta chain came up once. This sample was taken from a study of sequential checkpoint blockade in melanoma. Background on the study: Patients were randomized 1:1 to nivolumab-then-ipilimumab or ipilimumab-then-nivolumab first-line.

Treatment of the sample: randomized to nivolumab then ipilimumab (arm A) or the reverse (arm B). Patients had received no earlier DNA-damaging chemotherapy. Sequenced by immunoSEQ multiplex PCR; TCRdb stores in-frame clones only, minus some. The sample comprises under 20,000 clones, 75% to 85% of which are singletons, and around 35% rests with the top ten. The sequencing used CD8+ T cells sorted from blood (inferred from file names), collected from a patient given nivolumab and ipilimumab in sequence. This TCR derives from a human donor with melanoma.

In DNA form, the CDR3 reads TGCGCCAGCAGCCCCCTATGGGGGGAAAGCACTGAAGCTTTCTTT. It yields the protein CASSPLWGESTEAFF. V is TRBV4-1 and J is TRBJ1-1, with D possibly being TRBD1 (5 bases). In germline, CDR1 is MGHRA, CDR2 YSYEKL. The V and J ends lost 4 bases and 4 bases respectively, with 16 bases between them. The CDR3 spans 15 residues.